These 32 T cell receptor beta chains originate from one sample sequenced in a study of blood T cell repertoires in COVID-19. The table came from immunoSEQ multiplex PCR; TCRdb's copy has only in-frame clones and leaves some out. The sample comprises tens of thousands of clones, more than 70% of which are singletons, and approximately 25% rests with the top ten. Sequenced sample: peripheral blood. The receptor set was obtained from a woman of 80 years or more with acute or convalescent COVID-19.

The chain carries TRBV19 and TRBJ1-5; possible D gene TRBD1, 6 bases. V lost 7 bases and J 0 bases, leaving 13 bases between the germline ends. The CDR3 spans 15 residues. Germline values: CDR1 LNHDA, CDR2 SQIVND (reference sequence). This CDR3 reads CASTRDINSNQPQHF. In nucleotides, the CDR3 is TGTGCCAGTACCCGGGACATTAATAGCAATCAGCCCCAGCATTTT.

V gene TRBV5-1 combines with J gene TRBJ2-3; 10 bases fit TRBD1. J lost 1 base, V lost 8 bases, and 4 bases had no gene match. Germline V lookup: CDR1 SGHRS, CDR2 YFSETQ. This CDR3 region has 14 residues. As DNA, the CDR3 is TGCGCCAGTTCCGGGACAGGGGGCACAGATACGCAGTATTTT. Translated, it gives CASSGTGGTDTQYF.

The J gene is TRBJ1-1, the V gene TRBV5-4; 7 bases are shared with TRBD1. The CDR3 contains 15 residues. Unmatched junction bases numbered 2, after V lost 0 bases and J lost 0 bases. CDR1 is SGHNT and CDR2 is YYREEE in the germline V gene (reference sequence). CDR3 DNA sequence: TGTGCCAGCAGCTTGGTAGGGACAGTGAACACTGAAGCTTTCTTT. Its translation is CASSLVGTVNTEAFF.

The rearrangement joins TRBV18 to TRBJ1-4; D may be TRBD1 (5 bases). The CDR3 loop spans 17 amino acids. V lost 4 bases, J lost 0 bases, and 15 bases lay in between. Germline values: CDR1 KGHSH, CDR2 LQKENI. CDR3 nucleotides: TGTGCCAGCTCACTCAGAGGGACGGGAGCAACTAATGAAAAACTGTTTTTT. Its protein is CASSLRGTGATNEKLFF. The full variable domain, rest sourced from reference TRBV18 and TRBJ1-4, is NAGVMQNPRHLVRRRGQEARLRCSPMKGHSHVYWYRQLPEEGLKFMVYLQKENIIDESGMPKERFSAEFPKEGPSILRIQQVVRGDSAAYFCASSLRGTGATNEKLFFGSGTQLSVL.

V gene TRBV7-2 combines with J gene TRBJ1-2; 9 nucleotides align to TRBD1. Losses at the gene ends were 5 bases for V and 1 base for J; bases not matched to a gene: 5. CDR1 is SGHTA and CDR2 is FQGNSA in the germline V gene. CDR3 size: 15 residues. The CDR3 DNA follows: TGTGCCAGCAGCAAACAGGGGGCGGTTAACTATGGCTACACCTTC. It translates to CASSKQGAVNYGYTF.

CDR3 sequence (DNA): TGCGCCAGCAGTGAGTCGAGGACAGGGGTAGATACGCAGTATTTT. It yields the protein CASSESRTGVDTQYF. V gene TRBV10-1 combines with J gene TRBJ2-3, with 9 bases that match TRBD1. This CDR3 is built from 15 residues. Germline CDR1 is WNHNN and CDR2 is SYGVQD (reference sequence). Trimming took 0 bases from V and 5 from J; bases not matched to a gene: 3.

This chain joins TRBV5-1 and TRBJ2-2; 7 bases agree with TRBD1. The ends lost 4 bases at V and 1 base at J; junction bases unmatched: 7. CDR1 and CDR2 from the germline V gene are SGHRS and YFSETQ. This CDR3 has 16 residues. CDR3 coding DNA: TGCGCCAGCAGCCCGGACAGGCCAGGGAACACCGGGGAGCTGTTTTTT. This encodes CASSPDRPGNTGELFF.

This chain uses TRBV10-3 with TRBJ1-5; D gene unclear. Between the trimmed V and J ends, which lost 8 bases and 0 bases, there was a span of 11 bases. Per germline, CDR1 ENHRY and CDR2 SYGVKD. The CDR3 runs 14 residues. Here the CDR3 reads CAIGHGSSNQPQHF. Written as DNA, the CDR3 is TGTGCCATCGGTCACGGGTCTAGCAATCAGCCCCAGCATTTT.

The rearrangement uses TRBV19 and TRBJ1-1; 7 bases are a match to TRBD1. This CDR3 region has 12 residues. Germline V gene lookup returns CDR1 LNHDA and CDR2 SQIVND (reference sequence). After removal of 3 bases from V and 8 bases from J, the junction contained 3 bases not matched to a gene. CDR3 in amino acids: CASSMRDSEAFF. The CDR3 region has the DNA TGTGCCAGTAGTATGCGGGACAGCGAAGCTTTCTTT. The whole variable domain, remainder taken from reference TRBV19 and TRBJ1-1, is DGGITQSPKYLFRKEGQNVTLSCEQNLNHDAMYWYRQDPGQGLRLIYYSQIVNDFQKGDIAEGYSVSREKKESFPLTVTSAQKNPTAFYLCASSMRDSEAFFGQGTRLTVV.

J is TRBJ1-1 and V is TRBV30; D not certain. V was clipped by 0 bases and J by 5 bases, with 7 bases between them. The CDR3 has 12 residues. In germline, CDR1 is GTSNPN, CDR2 SVGIG (reference sequence). This chain's CDR3 is CAWSVQWTEAFF. CDR3 nucleotide sequence: TGTGCCTGGAGTGTACAATGGACTGAAGCTTTCTTT.

The chain carries TRBV19 and TRBJ1-3, with 7 bases fitting TRBD1. The CDR3 runs 14 residues. The germline V gene has CDR1 LNHDA and CDR2 SQIVND (reference sequence). V lost 5 bases to trimming and J lost 3 bases; unmatched junction nucleotides: 4. Here the CDR3 DNA reads TGTGCCAGTAGTTCACAGGGGCTTGGAAACACCATATATTTT. Encoded protein: CASSSQGLGNTIYF.

The chain combines TRBV12-3 or TRBV12-4 with TRBJ1-2, with D possibly TRBD1 on 5 matching bases. The germline V and J ends were trimmed by 5 bases and 8 bases, with 15 bases remaining between them. The CDR3 has 13 amino acids. CDR3 bases: TGTGCCAGCAGTCCCGGGACTGCAGTAGGCTACACCTTC. Translation: CASSPGTAVGYTF.

Details on this clone: One end of the junction is discordant with germline, which a read error may explain. The CDR3 DNA sequence: TGTGCCAGCAGTTCCTGGACAGGGGGCTCCCTAATCTTC. As protein: CASSSWTGGSLIF. The chain combines TRBV6-2 or TRBV6-3 with TRBJ2-4; 11 bases align to TRBD1. CDR3 length: 13 amino acids. Germline V gene lookup returns CDR1 MNHEY and CDR2 SVGEGT.

This chain joins TRBV19 and TRBJ2-1; tentatively, D is TRBD2 (6 bases). Deletions cut 5 bases from V and 6 bases from J, with 17 bases between. This CDR3 contains 15 residues. Germline loops: CDR1 LNHDA, CDR2 SQIVND (reference sequence). DNA for the CDR3: TGTGCCAGTAGTGTACTAGCAGGAGCGGTCAATGAGCAGTTCTTC. It yields the protein CASSVLAGAVNEQFF.

This chain connects TRBV3-1 (or the pseudogene TRBV3-2) to TRBJ1-1; 7 nucleotides align to TRBD1. Unmatched junction bases numbered 6, after V lost 4 bases and J lost 10 bases. CDR1 and CDR2 (germline): LGHDT, YNNKEL (reference sequence). This CDR3 spans 12 amino acids. CDR3 sequence (DNA): TGTGCCAGCAGCCTAACGACAGGGCCAGCTTTCTTT. The encoded protein is CASSLTTGPAFF.

The rearrangement links TRBV5-1 to TRBJ2-7, with 9 bases fitting TRBD2. CDR3 length: 15 residues. V was clipped by 2 bases and J by 0 bases; unmatched bases: 3. CDR1 is SGHRS, CDR2 YFSETQ, per germline. CDR3 region: CASSLGAGGSYEQYF. The CDR3 DNA reads TGCGCCAGCAGCTTAGGAGCGGGGGGCTCCTACGAGCAGTACTTC.

The genes are TRBV6-5 and TRBJ1-3; D gene ambiguous. The CDR3 contains 16 residues. Looked up from germline, CDR1 is MNHEY and CDR2 is SVGAGI. V lost 1 base, J lost 0 bases, and 10 bases lay in between. The CDR3 nucleotides read TGTGCCAGCAGTTACTATCCGGAGACCTCTGGAAACACCATATATTTT. Amino acids: CASSYYPETSGNTIYF.

The chain is built from TRBV12-3 or TRBV12-4 and TRBJ2-7, with 12 bases lining up with TRBD2. V dropped 5 bases and J dropped 7; count of bases not matched to a gene: 3. This CDR3 is 13 amino acids long. Written as DNA, the CDR3 is TGTGCCAGCAGTCCGACTAGCGGGGGAGAGCAGTACTTC. Translation: CASSPTSGGEQYF.

The rearrangement joins TRBV5-8 to TRBJ2-3; TRBD2 might be the D (5 bases). Germline CDR1 and CDR2: SGHTS and YDEGEE. This CDR3 comprises 14 residues. Trimming removed 2 bases from V and 3 bases from J, with 10 bases in between. The CDR3 loop is CASSFFGGTDTQYF. The DNA for the CDR3 is TGTGCCAGCAGCTTCTTCGGAGGAACAGATACGCAGTATTTT.

The V call is TRBV29-1, the J call TRBJ1-1; 7 nucleotides match TRBD1. CDR1 is SQVTM, CDR2 ANQGSEA, per germline. This CDR3 is 14 amino acids long. With 6 bases clipped from V and 2 bases from J, the junction kept 9 bases outside the gene matches. CDR3 DNA: TGCAGCGTCAAACAGGGGCCTACCAACACTGAAGCTTTCTTT. The encoded protein is CSVKQGPTNTEAFF.

The chain has TRBV3-1 (or the pseudogene TRBV3-2) and TRBJ2-5, with a possible D match to TRBD1 (5 bases). V lost 6 bases, J lost 2 bases, and 13 bases lay in between. From germline, CDR1 is LGHDT and CDR2 YNNKEL (reference sequence). This CDR3 is 14 amino acids long. The CDR3 reads CASSQRQIQETQYF. The DNA of the CDR3 is TGTGCCAGCAGTCAGAGACAGATACAAGAGACCCAGTACTTC.

DNA of the CDR3: TGTGCCTGGAGCCGGGACAGGGGACGGGGCTACACCTTC. Translating it yields CAWSRDRGRGYTF. This chain uses TRBV30 with TRBJ1-2, with 10 nucleotides matching TRBD1. V lost 3 bases and J lost 8; bases outside the gene matches: 6. The CDR3 runs to 13 residues. In germline, CDR1 is GTSNPN, CDR2 SVGIG (reference sequence).

This clone appeared a few times. The chain uses TRBV10-3 and TRBJ1-4; possible D gene TRBD1, 5 bases. Germline V gives CDR1 ENHRY, CDR2 SYGVKD. V lost 4 bases, J lost 7 bases, and 22 bases lay in between. The CDR3 has 17 residues. DNA of the CDR3: TGTGCCATCAGTGGTGAGATAACAGGTGGTTATTCTGAAAAACTGTTTTTT. Its protein product is CAISGEITGGYSEKLFF.

The V gene is TRBV4-1, the J gene TRBJ2-4; 10 positions agree with TRBD1. Germline CDR1 MGHRA, CDR2 YSYEKL. This CDR3 region has 16 residues. V lost 3 bases to trimming and J lost 1 base; unmatched junction nucleotides: 3. The DNA for the CDR3 is TGCGCCAGCAGCCAGGGACAGGGGAATGCCAAAAACATTCAGTACTTC. This encodes CASSQGQGNAKNIQYF.

This clone appeared a few times. V is TRBV28 and J is TRBJ2-6; 10 nucleotides match TRBD1. The V and J ends lost 7 bases and 2 bases, in that order; junction bases with no gene match: 8. The CDR3 is 17 amino acids. The germline V gene has CDR1 MDHEN and CDR2 SYDVKM. The CDR3, as DNA: TGTGCCAGCACCAAGGGACAGGGGAGGCCTGGGGCCAACGTCCTGACTTTC. It encodes CASTKGQGRPGANVLTF.

In nucleotides, the CDR3 is TGTGCCACCTGGACTAGCGGGGAAGGTGAGCAGTTCTTC. Translation gives CATWTSGEGEQFF. The chain combines TRBV3-1 (or the pseudogene TRBV3-2) with TRBJ2-1; 12 nucleotides match TRBD2. This CDR3 region has 13 residues. Germline V lookup: CDR1 LGHDT, CDR2 YNNKEL (reference sequence). The V and J ends lost 10 bases and 9 bases, in that order; junction bases with no gene match: 7.

J is TRBJ2-7 and V is TRBV11-2; TRBD1 agrees at 7 bases. The trim removed 1 base at V and 6 bases at J, leaving 9 bases unmatched. From germline, CDR1 is SGHAT and CDR2 FQNNGV. CDR3 size: 15 residues. The CDR3 DNA follows: TGTGCCAGCAGCTTAGTAGTGACAGGGACCTTCGAGCAGTACTTC. Protein: CASSLVVTGTFEQYF.

This clone was seen only a few times. The chain is built from TRBV4-2 and TRBJ2-1; 8 positions match TRBD2. This CDR3 comprises 16 residues. The trim removed 4 bases at V and 1 base at J, leaving 6 bases unmatched. Germline V gene sequence: CDR1 LGHNA, CDR2 YNFKEQ. DNA of the CDR3: TGTGCCAGCAGCCTGGCTAGCGGGTTTTCCTACAATGAGCAGTTCTTC. This gives the protein CASSLASGFSYNEQFF.

This chain connects TRBV7-2 to TRBJ2-2, with D maybe TRBD1 (5 bases). CDR3 length equals 13 residues. Germline V gene lookup returns CDR1 SGHTA and CDR2 FQGNSA. The germline V and J ends were trimmed by 4 bases and 4 bases, with 7 bases remaining between them. CDR3 protein: CASSYRSTGELFF. CDR3 coding DNA: TGTGCCAGCAGCTACAGGAGCACCGGGGAGCTGTTTTTT.

The sample holds one count of this clone. The genes are TRBV11-2 and TRBJ2-2; weak D call: TRBD2 (5 bases). This CDR3 has 15 residues. The germline V gene encodes CDR1 SGHAT and CDR2 FQNNGV. The V gene lost 5 bases and the J gene lost 6 bases, with 16 bases spanning the gap. The CDR3 sequence is CASSPLEVWAGELFF. In DNA form, the CDR3 reads TGTGCCAGCAGCCCCCTGGAGGTGTGGGCCGGGGAGCTGTTTTTT.

The genes are TRBV27 and TRBJ2-1, with D perhaps TRBD2 (6 bases). Trimming stripped 3 bases from V and 1 base from J, with 10 bases between. Looked up from germline, CDR1 is MNHEY and CDR2 is SMNVEV (reference sequence). The CDR3 loop spans 15 amino acids. The CDR3 loop is CASSFYGGSYNEQFF. The CDR3 region has the DNA TGTGCCAGCAGTTTCTACGGGGGATCCTACAATGAGCAGTTCTTC.

The chain is built from TRBV10-3 and TRBJ1-2; D uncertain. Germline CDR1 and CDR2: ENHRY and SYGVKD. The CDR3 has 13 residues. V shed 7 bases and J shed 8 bases, with 17 bases lying between them. In DNA, the CDR3 is TGTGCCATCAACTTAGACACAATCGGCGGCTACACCTTC. Amino acid sequence: CAINLDTIGGYTF.